This entry describes one T cell receptor (beta chain). The data derive from a study of blood T cell repertoires in COVID-19. About the research overall: Sites across the United States, Italy and Spain contributed samples from acute and convalescent COVID-19.

From germline, CDR1 is MNHEY and CDR2 SVGAGI. The CDR3 has 13 amino acids. Trimming pared 11 bases from V and 2 bases from J, leaving 14 bases between. Authors' analysis steps: From reference gene primer amplification, estimates of nucleated cell counts were derived. Profiled with immunoSEQ multiplex PCR; TCRdb holds only in-frame clones, not every one. V, J and clone size were drawn from that table, and D and trimming were deduced from the DNA. The sample shows around 200,000 clones, about four fifths of them seen only once. The chain uses TRBV6-5 and TRBJ2-3, with D maybe TRBD1 (6 bases). The material sequenced was peripheral blood. This sequence originates from a woman in her 40s with active or convalescent COVID-19. The CDR3 nucleotides read TGTGCCGTTTCAGGGACAACCACAGATACGCAGTATTTT. Translated: CAVSGTTTDTQYF.